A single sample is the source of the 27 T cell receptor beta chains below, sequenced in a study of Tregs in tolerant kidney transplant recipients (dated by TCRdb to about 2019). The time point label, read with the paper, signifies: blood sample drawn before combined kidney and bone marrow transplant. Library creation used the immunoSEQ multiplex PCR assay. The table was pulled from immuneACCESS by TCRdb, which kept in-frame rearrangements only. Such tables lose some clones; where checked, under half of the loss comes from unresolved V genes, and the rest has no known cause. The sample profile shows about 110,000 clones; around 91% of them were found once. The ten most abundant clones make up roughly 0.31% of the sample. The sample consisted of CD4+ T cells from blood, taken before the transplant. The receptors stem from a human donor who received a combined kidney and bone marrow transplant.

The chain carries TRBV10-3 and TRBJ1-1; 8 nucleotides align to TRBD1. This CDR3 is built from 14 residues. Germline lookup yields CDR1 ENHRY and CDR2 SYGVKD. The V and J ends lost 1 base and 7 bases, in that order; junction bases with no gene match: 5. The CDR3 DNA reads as TGTGCCATCAGTGAGTTCAACAGGGGGTTTGAAGCTTTCTTT. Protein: CAISEFNRGFEAFF.

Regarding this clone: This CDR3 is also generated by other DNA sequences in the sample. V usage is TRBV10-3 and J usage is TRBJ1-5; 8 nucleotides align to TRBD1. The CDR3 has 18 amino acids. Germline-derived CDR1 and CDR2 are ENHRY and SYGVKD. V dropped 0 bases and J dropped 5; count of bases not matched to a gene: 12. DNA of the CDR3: TGTGCCATCAGTGAGTCGAGGGTTCTGACAGGGGAATATCAGCCCCAGCATTTT. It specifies CAISESRVLTGEYQPQHF.

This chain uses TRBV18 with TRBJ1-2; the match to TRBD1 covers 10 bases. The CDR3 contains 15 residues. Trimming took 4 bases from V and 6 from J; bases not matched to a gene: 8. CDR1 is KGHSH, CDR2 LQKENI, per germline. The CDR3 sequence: CASSLAGTGANGYTF. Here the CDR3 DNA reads TGTGCCAGCTCACTTGCCGGGACAGGGGCGAATGGCTACACCTTC.

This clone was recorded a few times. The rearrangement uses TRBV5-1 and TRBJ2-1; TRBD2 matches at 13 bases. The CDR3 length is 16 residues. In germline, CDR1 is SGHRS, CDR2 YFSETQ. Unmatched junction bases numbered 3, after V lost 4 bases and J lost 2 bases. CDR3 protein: CASSPTSGGPYNEQFF. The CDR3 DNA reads TGCGCCAGCAGCCCGACTAGCGGGGGGCCCTACAATGAGCAGTTCTTC.

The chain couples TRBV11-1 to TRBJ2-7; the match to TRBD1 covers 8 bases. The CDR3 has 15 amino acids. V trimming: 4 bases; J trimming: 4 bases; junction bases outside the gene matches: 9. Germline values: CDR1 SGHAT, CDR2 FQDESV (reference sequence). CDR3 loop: CASSSNQGALYEQYF. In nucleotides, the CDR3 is TGTGCCAGCAGCTCCAACCAGGGGGCGTTGTACGAGCAGTACTTC.

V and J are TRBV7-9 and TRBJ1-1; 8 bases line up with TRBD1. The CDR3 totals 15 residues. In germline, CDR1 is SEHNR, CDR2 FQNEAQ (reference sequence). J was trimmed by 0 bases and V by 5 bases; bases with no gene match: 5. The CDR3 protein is CASSPRTGMNTEAFF. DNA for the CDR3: TGTGCCAGCAGCCCCCGGACAGGGATGAACACTGAAGCTTTCTTT.

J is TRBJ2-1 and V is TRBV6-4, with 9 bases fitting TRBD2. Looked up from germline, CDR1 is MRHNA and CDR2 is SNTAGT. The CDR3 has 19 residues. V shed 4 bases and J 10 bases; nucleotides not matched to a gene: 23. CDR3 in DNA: TGTGCCAGCAGTGGAACCGAGATACTAAGCGGGGGGTACTGGTGGGAGCAGTTCTTC. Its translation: CASSGTEILSGGYWWEQFF.

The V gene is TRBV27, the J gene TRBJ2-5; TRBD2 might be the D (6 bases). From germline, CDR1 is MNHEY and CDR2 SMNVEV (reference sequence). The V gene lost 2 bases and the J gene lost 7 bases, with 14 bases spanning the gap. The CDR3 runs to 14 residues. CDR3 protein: CASSLGGTPGTQYF. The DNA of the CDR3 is TGTGCCAGCAGTTTAGGCGGGACCCCAGGGACCCAGTACTTC.

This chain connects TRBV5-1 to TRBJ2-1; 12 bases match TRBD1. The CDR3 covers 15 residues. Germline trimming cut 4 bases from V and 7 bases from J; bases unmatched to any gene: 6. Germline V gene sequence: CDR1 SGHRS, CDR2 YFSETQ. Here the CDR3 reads CASSHRDRGQNEQFF. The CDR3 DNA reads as TGCGCCAGCAGCCACCGGGACAGGGGGCAGAATGAGCAGTTCTTC.

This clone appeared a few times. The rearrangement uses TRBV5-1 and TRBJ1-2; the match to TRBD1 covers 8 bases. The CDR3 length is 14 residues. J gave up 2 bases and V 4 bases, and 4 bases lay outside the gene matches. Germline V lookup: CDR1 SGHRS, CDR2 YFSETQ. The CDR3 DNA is TGCGCCAGCAGCGGGACAGGAGGGAACTATGGCTACACCTTC. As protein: CASSGTGGNYGYTF.

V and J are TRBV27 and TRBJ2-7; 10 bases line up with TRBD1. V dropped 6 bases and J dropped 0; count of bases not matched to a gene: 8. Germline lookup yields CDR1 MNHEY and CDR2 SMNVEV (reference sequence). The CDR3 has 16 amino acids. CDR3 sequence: CASRAGTGANSYEQYF. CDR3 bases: TGTGCCAGCAGGGCCGGGACAGGGGCAAACTCCTACGAGCAGTACTTC.

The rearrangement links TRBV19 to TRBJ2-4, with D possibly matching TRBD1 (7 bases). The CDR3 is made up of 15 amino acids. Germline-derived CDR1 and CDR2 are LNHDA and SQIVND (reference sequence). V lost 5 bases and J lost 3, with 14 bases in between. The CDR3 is CASSQGGSVKNIQYF. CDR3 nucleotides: TGTGCCAGTAGTCAGGGGGGCTCTGTCAAAAACATTCAGTACTTC.

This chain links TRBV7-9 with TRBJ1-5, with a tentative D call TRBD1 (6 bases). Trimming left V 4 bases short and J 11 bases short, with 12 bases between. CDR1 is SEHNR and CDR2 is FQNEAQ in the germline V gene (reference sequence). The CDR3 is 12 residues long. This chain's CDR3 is CASSSRTGSQHF. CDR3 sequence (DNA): TGTGCCAGCAGCTCCCGAACAGGGTCCCAGCATTTT.

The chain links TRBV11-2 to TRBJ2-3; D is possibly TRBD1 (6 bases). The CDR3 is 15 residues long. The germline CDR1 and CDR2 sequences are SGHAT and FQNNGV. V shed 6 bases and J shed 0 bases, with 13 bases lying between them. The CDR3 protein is CASSPGATSTDTQYF. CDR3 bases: TGTGCCAGCAGTCCAGGGGCGACTAGCACAGATACGCAGTATTTT. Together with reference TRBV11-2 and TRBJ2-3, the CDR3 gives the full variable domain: EAGVAQSPRYKIIEKRQSVAFWCNPISGHATLYWYQQILGQGPKLLIQFQNNGVVDDSQLPKDRFSAERLKGVDSTLKIQPAKLEDSAVYLCASSPGATSTDTQYFGPGTRLTVL.

This CDR3 reads CASSAPSRGGYGYTF. The CDR3 DNA is TGTGCCAGTAGTGCCCCTAGCCGGGGGGGCTATGGCTACACCTTC. This sequence joins TRBV19 and TRBJ1-2; D possibly corresponds to TRBD1 (5 bases). V gave up 5 bases and J gave up 4 bases, with 17 bases separating them. The CDR3 has 15 amino acids. Germline CDR1 reads LNHDA; CDR2 reads SQIVND (reference sequence).

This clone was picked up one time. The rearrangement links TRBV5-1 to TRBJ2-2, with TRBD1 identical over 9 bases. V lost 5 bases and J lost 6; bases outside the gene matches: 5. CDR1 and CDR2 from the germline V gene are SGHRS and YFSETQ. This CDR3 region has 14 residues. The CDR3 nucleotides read TGCGCCAGCAGACCCCGACAGGGGGCCGGGGAGCTGTTTTTT. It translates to CASRPRQGAGELFF. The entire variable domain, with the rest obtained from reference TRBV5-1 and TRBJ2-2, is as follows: KAGVTQTPRYLIKTRGQQVTLSCSPISGHRSVSWYQQTPGQGLQFLFEYFSETQRNKGNFPGRFSGRQFSNSRSEMNVSTLELGDSALYLCASRPRQGAGELFFGEGSRLTVL.

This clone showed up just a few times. CDR3 in DNA: TGTGCCAGCAGTCCGGGACTAGCGGGAGGTGGGCAGTACTTC. This codes for CASSPGLAGGGQYF. The chain joins TRBV27 to TRBJ2-7, with 15 nucleotides matching TRBD2. Trimming at V came to 5 bases and at J to 9 bases, leaving 5 bases not matched to a gene. The CDR3 contains 14 residues. Germline V gives CDR1 MNHEY, CDR2 SMNVEV (reference sequence).

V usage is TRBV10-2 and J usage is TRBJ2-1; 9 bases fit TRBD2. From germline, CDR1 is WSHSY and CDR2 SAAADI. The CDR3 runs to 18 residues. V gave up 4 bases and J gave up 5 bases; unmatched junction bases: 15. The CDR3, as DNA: TGCGCCAGCAGTGGAGGGACTAGCCCCTTAGGCGGGAACAATGAGCAGTTCTTC. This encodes CASSGGTSPLGGNNEQFF.

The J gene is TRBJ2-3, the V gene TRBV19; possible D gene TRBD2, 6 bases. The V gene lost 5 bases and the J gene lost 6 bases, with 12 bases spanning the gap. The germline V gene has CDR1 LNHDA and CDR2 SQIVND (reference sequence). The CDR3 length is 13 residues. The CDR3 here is CASSPGASDTQYF. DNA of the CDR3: TGTGCCAGTAGTCCGGGAGCGTCGGATACGCAGTATTTT. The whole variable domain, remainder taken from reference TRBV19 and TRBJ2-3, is DGGITQSPKYLFRKEGQNVTLSCEQNLNHDAMYWYRQDPGQGLRLIYYSQIVNDFQKGDIAEGYSVSREKKESFPLTVTSAQKNPTAFYLCASSPGASDTQYFGPGTRLTVL.

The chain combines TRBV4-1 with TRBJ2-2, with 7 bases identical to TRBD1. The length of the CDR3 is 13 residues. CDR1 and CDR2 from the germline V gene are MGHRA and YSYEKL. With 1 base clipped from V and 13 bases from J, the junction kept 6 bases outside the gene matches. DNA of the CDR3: TGCGCCAGCAGCCAAGTAGACAGGGACGCGCTGTTTTTT. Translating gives CASSQVDRDALFF.

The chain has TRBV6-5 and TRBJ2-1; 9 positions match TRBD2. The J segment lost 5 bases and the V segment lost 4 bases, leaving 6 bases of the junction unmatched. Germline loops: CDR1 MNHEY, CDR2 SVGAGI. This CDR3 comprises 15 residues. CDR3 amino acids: CASSSPRTSDNEQFF. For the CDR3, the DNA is TGTGCCAGCAGTTCCCCCAGGACTAGCGACAATGAGCAGTTCTTC.

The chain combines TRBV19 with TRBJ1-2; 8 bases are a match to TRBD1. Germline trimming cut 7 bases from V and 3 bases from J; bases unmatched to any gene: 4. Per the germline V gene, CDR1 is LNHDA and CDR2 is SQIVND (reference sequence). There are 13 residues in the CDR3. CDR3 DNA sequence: TGTGCCAGTAAAAGACAGGGGCACTATGGCTACACCTTC. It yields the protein CASKRQGHYGYTF.

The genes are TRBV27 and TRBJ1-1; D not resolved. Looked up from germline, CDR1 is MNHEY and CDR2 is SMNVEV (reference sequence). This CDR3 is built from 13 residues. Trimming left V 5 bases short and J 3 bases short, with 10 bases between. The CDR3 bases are TGTGCCAGCAGTCATCAGGAATACACTGAAGCTTTCTTT. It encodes CASSHQEYTEAFF.

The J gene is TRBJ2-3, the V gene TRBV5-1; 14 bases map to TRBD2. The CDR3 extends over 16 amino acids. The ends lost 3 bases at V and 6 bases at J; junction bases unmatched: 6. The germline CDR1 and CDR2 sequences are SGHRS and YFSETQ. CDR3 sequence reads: CASSSGLAGGMDTQYF. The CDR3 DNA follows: TGCGCCAGCAGCTCCGGACTAGCGGGGGGTATGGATACGCAGTATTTT.

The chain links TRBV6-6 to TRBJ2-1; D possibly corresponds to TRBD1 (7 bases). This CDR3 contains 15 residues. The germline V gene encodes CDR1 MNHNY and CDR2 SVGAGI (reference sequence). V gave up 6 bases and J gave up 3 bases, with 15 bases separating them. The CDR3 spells CASSDGTAGYNEQFF. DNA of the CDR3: TGTGCCAGCAGCGACGGGACAGCGGGCTACAATGAGCAGTTCTTC.

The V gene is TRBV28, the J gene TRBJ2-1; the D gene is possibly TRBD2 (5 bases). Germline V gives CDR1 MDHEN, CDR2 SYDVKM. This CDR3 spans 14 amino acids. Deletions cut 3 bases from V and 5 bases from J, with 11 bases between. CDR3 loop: CASSFRGRNNEQFF. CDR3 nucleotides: TGTGCCAGCAGTTTCCGGGGAAGAAACAATGAGCAGTTCTTC.

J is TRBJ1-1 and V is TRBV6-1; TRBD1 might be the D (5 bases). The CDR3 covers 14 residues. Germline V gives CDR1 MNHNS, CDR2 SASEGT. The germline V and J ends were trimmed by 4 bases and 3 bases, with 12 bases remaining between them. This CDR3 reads CASSGARADTEAFF. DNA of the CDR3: TGTGCCAGCAGTGGGGCCAGGGCTGACACTGAAGCTTTCTTT.